These 19 T cell receptor beta chains originate from one sample sequenced in a study of OX40 agonist ivuxolimab in advanced cancers. TCRdb's copy holds only in-frame clones and misses some; the assay was immunoSEQ multiplex PCR. The sample contains 6,000 to 9,500 clones, roughly 73% of which appear only once. Sequenced material: CD4+ or CD8+ T cells sorted from blood, taken in a trial of the OX40 agonist ivuxolimab. The receptors were sampled from an adult with an advanced solid tumor such as melanoma, head and neck, liver or kidney cancer.

Only a few counts were recorded for this clone. The rearrangement links TRBV7-8 to TRBJ2-7, with TRBD1 identical over 9 bases. V trimming: 6 bases; J trimming: 2 bases; junction bases outside the gene matches: 8. The CDR3 loop spans 15 amino acids. From germline, CDR1 is SGHVS and CDR2 FQNEAQ. CDR3: CASRSTGGGPYEQYF. DNA of the CDR3: TGTGCCAGCAGATCAACAGGGGGCGGGCCCTACGAGCAGTACTTC.

The chain combines TRBV7-2 with TRBJ1-2, with D tentatively TRBD1 (6 bases). The CDR3 is made up of 12 amino acids. Trimming pared 3 bases from V and 8 bases from J, leaving 10 bases between. The germline CDR1 and CDR2 sequences are SGHTA and FQGNSA. This CDR3 is CASSLGAGGYTF. The CDR3 DNA is TGTGCCAGCAGCTTGGGGGCGGGAGGCTACACCTTC.

The chain employs TRBV28 and TRBJ2-1; D gene ambiguous. This CDR3 region has 13 residues. CDR1 is MDHEN, CDR2 SYDVKM, per germline. The V gene lost 4 bases and the J gene lost 7 bases, with 11 bases spanning the gap. CDR3 residues: CASSSYRWNEQFF. The CDR3 coding sequence is TGTGCCAGCAGTTCCTACCGGTGGAATGAGCAGTTCTTC.

The chain links TRBV27 to TRBJ2-7, with D perhaps assigned TRBD1 or TRBD2 (5 bases each). V was trimmed by 6 bases and J by 3 bases, leaving 12 bases between them. The germline CDR1 and CDR2 sequences are MNHEY and SMNVEV (reference sequence). This CDR3 region has 13 residues. CDR3 region: CASRDGGGYEQYF. The DNA for the CDR3 is TGTGCCAGCAGGGACGGTGGGGGCTACGAGCAGTACTTC.

CDR3 amino acids: CASLRYNEQFF. The CDR3 DNA is TGTGCCAGCCTTCGGTACAATGAGCAGTTCTTC. The chain carries TRBV7-9 and TRBJ2-1, with D hard to call. Trimming left V 8 bases short and J 4 bases short, with 6 bases between. The V gene's germline CDR1 is SEHNR and CDR2 FQNEAQ (reference sequence). The CDR3 is 11 residues long.

CDR3 in amino acids: CASSRRNTGELFF. The DNA for the CDR3 is TGCGCCAGCAGTCGTAGAAACACCGGGGAGCTGTTTTTT. This rearrangement joins TRBV10-1 to TRBJ2-2; no definite D call. The CDR3 runs to 13 residues. CDR1 and CDR2 from the germline V gene are WNHNN and SYGVQD (reference sequence). V was shortened by 5 bases and J by 2 bases, with 6 bases between the two germline ends.

Notes on this clone: This clone may be a read error of a much larger clone one base away. This rearrangement joins TRBV7-2 to TRBJ1-2; 9 bases line up with TRBD1. This CDR3 has 15 amino acids. Germline-derived CDR1 and CDR2 are SGHTA and FQGNSA. CDR3 sequence reads: CASSLGQGGWYGHTF. The CDR3 coding sequence is TGTGCCAGCAGCTTGGGACAGGGTGGTTGGTATGGCCACACCTTC.

This chain connects TRBV7-9 to TRBJ1-3; D uncertain. The CDR3 extends over 13 amino acids. The V end was cut by 8 bases, the J end by 1 base, with 9 bases between. Germline CDR1 reads SEHNR; CDR2 reads FQNEAQ (reference sequence). This CDR3 reads CASPPLSGNTIYF. CDR3 nucleotide sequence: TGTGCCAGCCCCCCATTATCTGGAAACACCATATATTTT. Supplemented by reference TRBV7-9 and TRBJ1-3, the full variable domain reads DTGVSQNPRHKITKRGQNVTFRCDPISEHNRLYWYRQTLGQGPEFLTYFQNEAQLEKSRLLSDRFSAERPKGSFSTLEIQRTEQGDSAMYLCASPPLSGNTIYFGEGSWLTVV.

This clone turned up a few times. The V and J genes are TRBV15 and TRBJ1-4; possibly TRBD1 for D (5 bases). Germline V lookup: CDR1 LNHNV, CDR2 YYDKDF (reference sequence). With 0 bases removed from V and 2 bases from J, the gap between germline ends came to 10 bases. The CDR3 contains 16 residues. The CDR3 reads CATSRDTGGTNEKLFF. The CDR3 DNA reads TGTGCCACCAGCAGAGATACAGGTGGGACTAATGAAAAACTGTTTTTT.

This rearrangement joins TRBV6-5 to TRBJ1-1; D is possibly TRBD1 (5 bases). Looked up from germline, CDR1 is MNHEY and CDR2 is SVGAGI. CDR3 length: 14 amino acids. V dropped 0 bases and J dropped 4 bases, with 9 bases sitting between them. The CDR3 loop is CASSYSGRGTEAFF. As DNA, the CDR3 is TGTGCCAGCAGTTACTCGGGGAGGGGCACTGAAGCTTTCTTT.

Judged by abundance, this clone is medium-sized (0.01 to 0.1%). CDR3 region: CASSQDRAQSNQPQHF. The CDR3 region has the DNA TGCGCCAGCAGCCAAGACCGGGCGCAGAGCAATCAGCCCCAGCATTTT. This rearrangement joins TRBV4-3 to TRBJ1-5; D is ambiguous. The CDR3 contains 16 residues. CDR1 is LGHNA, CDR2 YSLEER, per germline. V lost 0 bases, J lost 1 base, and 10 bases lay in between.

The V call is TRBV19, the J call TRBJ2-3; TRBD1 might be the D (5 bases). The CDR3 length is 13 residues. Trimming pared 9 bases from V and 0 bases from J, leaving 10 bases between. Germline V CDR1 and CDR2: LNHDA, SQIVND (reference sequence). This CDR3 is CASDSGSTDTQYF. DNA of the CDR3: TGTGCCAGCGACTCAGGGAGCACAGATACGCAGTATTTT.

In nucleotides, the CDR3 is TGTGCCAGCAGGCGGGGGATGAACACTGAAGCTTTCTTT. Amino acid sequence: CASRRGMNTEAFF. The V call is TRBV6-4, the J call TRBJ1-1; TRBD1 is a possible D gene (5 bases). CDR1 MRHNA and CDR2 SNTAGT come from the germline V gene. The CDR3 length is 13 residues. The V end was cut by 6 bases, the J end by 0 bases, with 8 bases between.

The CDR3 loop reads CASSVSGLADTQYF. The CDR3 DNA is TGTGCCAGCAGCGTATCGGGATTAGCAGATACGCAGTATTTT. This rearrangement joins TRBV9 to TRBJ2-3, with D tentatively TRBD2 (5 bases). The germline CDR1 and CDR2 sequences are SGDLS and YYNGEE. CDR3 length: 14 amino acids. Trimming stripped 1 base from V and 4 bases from J, with 10 bases between.

The chain has TRBV7-6 and TRBJ2-7, with unresolved D. CDR3 length: 14 amino acids. Germline V gene sequence: CDR1 SGHVS, CDR2 FNYEAQ. Trimming took 1 base from V and 2 from J, leaving 9 bases between them. CDR3 DNA: TGTGCCAGCAGCTTAGGTCCGGGTCCCTACGAGCAGTACTTC. Protein: CASSLGPGPYEQYF.

The chain uses TRBV5-4 and TRBJ2-7; D is uncertain. With 3 bases removed from V and 3 bases from J, the gap between germline ends came to 13 bases. Looked up from germline, CDR1 is SGHNT and CDR2 is YYREEE (reference sequence). The length of the CDR3 is 14 residues. The CDR3 here is CASSWGLEDYEQYF. The DNA of the CDR3 is TGTGCCAGCAGCTGGGGTCTGGAAGACTACGAGCAGTACTTC.

This rearrangement joins TRBV9 to TRBJ2-1, with D maybe TRBD2 (5 bases). The CDR3 contains 15 residues. Germline V gives CDR1 SGDLS, CDR2 YYNGEE. Trimming stripped 0 bases from V and 5 bases from J, with 12 bases between. The CDR3 protein is CASSVDGVGDNEQFF. CDR3 sequence (DNA): TGTGCCAGCAGCGTAGACGGGGTCGGCGACAATGAGCAGTTCTTC.

The chain couples TRBV4-2 to TRBJ2-5; no definite D call. The CDR3 loop spans 11 amino acids. V was clipped by 6 bases and J by 5 bases, with 7 bases between them. Germline CDR1 and CDR2: LGHNA and YNFKEQ. In nucleotides, the CDR3 is TGTGCCAGCAGATACGGGGAGACCCAGTACTTC. Residues: CASRYGETQYF.

V is TRBV7-9 and J is TRBJ1-2, with D possibly being TRBD1 (5 bases). The germline V and J ends were trimmed by 3 bases and 6 bases, with 14 bases remaining between them. The CDR3 is made up of 14 amino acids. The germline V gene has CDR1 SEHNR and CDR2 FQNEAQ (reference sequence). The CDR3 coding sequence is TGTGCCAGCAGCTTGGGAGACAGTCCCCATGGCTACACCTTC. This sequence encodes CASSLGDSPHGYTF. Together with reference TRBV7-9 and TRBJ1-2, the CDR3 gives the full variable domain: DTGVSQNPRHKITKRGQNVTFRCDPISEHNRLYWYRQTLGQGPEFLTYFQNEAQLEKSRLLSDRFSAERPKGSFSTLEIQRTEQGDSAMYLCASSLGDSPHGYTFGSGTRLTVV.